Listed below are T cell receptor beta chains from one sample, sequenced in a study of brain T cells in children with intractable seizures. The table came from immunoSEQ multiplex PCR; TCRdb's copy has only in-frame clones and leaves some out. The sample contains 110,000 or so clones, roughly 92% of which appear only once. The sample was peripheral blood, taken at surgery. These receptors were collected from a boy in the first two years of life with hemimegalencephaly and intractable seizures. Each CDR3 is given with its conserved first and last residue. The D gene is left open where the match is weak.

j_gene | v_gene | d_gene | CDR3nt | CDR3aa
TRBJ2-7 | TRBV5-6 | TRBD2 | TGTGCCAGCAGCTTCCGAGCGGGAGGGCCGCTTTTAAGCTCCTACGAGCAGTACTTC | CASSFRAGGPLLSSYEQYF
TRBJ2-7 | TRBV6-1 | TRBD2 | TGTGCCAGCAGTGAGCTAGCGGGGGCCTACGAGCAGTACTTC | CASSELAGAYEQYF
TRBJ2-1 | TRBV4-3 | TRBD2 | TGCGCCAGCAGCCAAGGGATACTAGCGGGAGGGGTCCACAATGAGCAGTTCTTC | CASSQGILAGGVHNEQFF
TRBJ2-7 | TRBV28 | - | TGTGCCAGCAGTTCTCGCTCCTACGAGCAGTACTTC | CASSSRSYEQYF
TRBJ2-1 | TRBV6-5 | - | TGTGCCAGCAGAACGGGCACCGGGGCTTCCAATGAGCAGTTCTTC | CASRTGTGASNEQFF
TRBJ1-3 | TRBV5-1 | TRBD1 | TGCGCCAGCAGCTTGGACAGGGGTTTCCCTGGAAACACCATATATTTT | CASSLDRGFPGNTIYF
TRBJ2-6 | TRBV28 | - | TGTGCCAGCAGCCCCGGAACCTTCTCTGGGGCCAACGTCCTGACTTTC | CASSPGTFSGANVLTF
TRBJ1-6 | TRBV7-9 | - | TGTGCCAGCAGCTTAGGGGGGGCTGAGAATTCACCCCTCCACTTT | CASSLGGAENSPLHF
TRBJ2-1 | TRBV20-1 | TRBD2 | TGCAGTGCTAGTCGACCGGGACTAGCGGCGTACAATGAGCAGTTCTTC | CSASRPGLAAYNEQFF
TRBJ2-7 | TRBV7-5 | - | TGTGTCAGAAGCTTGGACAGGGGCCACGAGCAGTACTTC | CVRSLDRGHEQYF
TRBJ2-2 | TRBV12-5 | TRBD2 | TGTGCTAGTGGTTTGAGAGCGGGAGTTACCGGGGAGCTGTTTTTT | CASGLRAGVTGELFF
TRBJ1-1 | TRBV30 | TRBD1 | TGTGCCTCGCAGGGGGCCCCCCGTGAAGCTTTCTTT | CASQGAPREAFF
TRBJ1-2 | TRBV6-5 | - | TGTGCCAGCAGGACGGGGTTTCTGAGGAACTATGGCTACACCTTC | CASRTGFLRNYGYTF
TRBJ2-7 | TRBV7-2 | TRBD1 | TGTGCCAGCAGCTTAGCACAGGGGGCGATCTACGAGCAGTACTTC | CASSLAQGAIYEQYF